The present entry profiles one TCR beta chain with its context. Its antigen is not yet known. Base qualities are not recorded, but no much larger clone differs from it by a single base. Libraries were prepared through the immunoSEQ multiplex PCR assay. For the multiplex PCR, a mixture combining 60 forward primers for TCR Vbeta segments and 13 reverse primers for TCR Jbeta segments was used. The CDR3 region of rearranged TCR beta genes was amplified from genomic DNA by a multiplex PCR assay. On the Illumina HiSeq System, the amplified TCR beta libraries were sequenced as 87-base-pair reads. The authors' pipeline ran thus. A later analysis tallied roughly 76 million unique TCR beta chains across the 666 repertoires, and approximately 11 million of those chains were shared by two or more donors. To remove PCR and sequencing errors, raw reads were error-corrected and collapsed into unique sequences using a nearest-neighbor algorithm that merged closely related sequences. Alignment of CDR3 sequences to IMGT reference sequences was used to assign V, D and J gene segments. For a sequence to be retained, a match of at least six nucleotides was required to both a V gene segment and a J gene segment. Rearrangements were classified as productive when the CDR3 lacked stop codons and remained in frame with V and J, and all other rearrangements were classified as non-productive. CDR3 was defined according to IMGT convention as the region running from the second conserved V-encoded cysteine to the conserved J-encoded phenylalanine. The earlier analysis of some 600 of the donors excluded sequences that lacked an unambiguous match to a single V gene segment. An earlier analysis of under 750 of the donors called V segments functional above 56.7% productive rearrangements and segregating when the between-donor standard deviation exceeded 5%. A statistical classification framework was developed to diagnose cytomegalovirus status using the catalog of TCR beta chain sequences. A later analysis assigned V and J genes by comparing TCR nucleotide sequences with IMGT/GENE-DB human TR gene sequences. In a later analysis, CDR3 sequences and most-parsimonious VDJ recombination scenarios were assigned using the TCRdist pipeline. A later analysis defined each TCR beta chain by its CDR3 amino acid sequence plus V-gene family, and excluded reads lacking a unique V-gene family. In a later analysis, a few hundred highly shared, low-generation-probability nucleotide sequences were removed to address suspected cross-contamination and a sequencing artifact. In a later analysis, a clonal expansion index was calculated for each public chain from normalized within-repertoire ranks of inferred template counts. A later analysis computed generation probabilities with a VDJ recombination model fitted to out-of-frame rearrangements, and checked the results against IGoR. In a later analysis, hypergeometric tests were used to score TCR-TCR, TCR-HLA and TCR-CMV co-occurrence, with a repertoire-size bias correction applied to TCR pairs. To estimate false discovery rates, a later analysis permuted the HLA or CMV assignments 20 times. A later analysis grouped co-occurring TCRs with DBSCAN, adding TCRdist sequence similarity when clustering within HLA-allele-positive subsets. Repertoires with fewer than 30,000 or more than 120,000 public chains, plus five repertoires with anomalous nucleotide sharing, were excluded from co-occurrence clustering. TCRdb carries this immuneACCESS record with in-frame sequences only. Its versions omit some clonotypes, under half of them owing to an unresolved V gene in the studies checked, with the rest unexplained. V and J calls plus clone size are reproduced from that table; the DNA served to infer D and trimming. The sample records 95,000 to 150,000 clones, roughly three fifths of which are singletons. The ten largest account for under 9.5% of the sample.

V and J are truncated by 1 base and 9 bases respectively, leaving an intervening sequence of 18 bases. From a lookup of the germline V gene (reference sequence), CDR1 and CDR2 are GTSNPN and SVGIG. From the cysteine up to the phenylalanine, the CDR3 has a length of 14 residues. This entry keeps only the CDR3 DNA: 42 bases, framed from base 1. This entry is derived from a study of cytomegalovirus exposure and HLA in healthy donors (dated 2017 in TCRdb). Describing the broader study: In an earlier analysis of roughly 590 of the donors, 250 to 300 Gb of sequence data and roughly 100 million unique TCR beta sequences from 150 million to 200 million T cells were reported. An early release covering over 500 HLA-typed donors comprised approximately 300 gigabases of sequencing data and roughly 85 million unique TCR sequences. Of the roughly 400 genotyped donors, less than 90% were placed in the genetic ancestry cluster associated with self-reported Caucasian donors. The study was designed to test whether signatures of past pathogen exposure could be identified by cataloging public T cell receptors. The study used immunosequencing to profile the T cell repertoires of some 600 subjects and linked those repertoires to cytomegalovirus serostatus. Along with the roughly 670-subject first cohort, a separate validation cohort of approximately 110 different subjects was used. The study combined high-throughput TCR immunosequencing, statistical association of individual TCRs with disease status, and machine learning to predict cytomegalovirus infection status. A later analysis re-analyzed previously published TCR beta repertoires from roughly 600 donors and added high-resolution HLA genotyping to study TCR occurrence patterns. Rather than drawing on any new phenotypic data, the later analysis identified candidate immune exposures from TCR beta sequences and the way those sequences occurred across donors. An earlier analysis of a few hundred of the donors applied high-throughput TCR beta sequencing to assess whether each TCR beta V gene segment acted as functional or pseudogenic. Donor age, sex, ethnicity and CMV serostatus were compiled together with the repertoire data. A later genetic analysis took genome-wide SNP genotypes for about three fifths of the 666 donors and used that subset as a discovery cohort. Every discovery cohort repertoire had been produced on one sequencing platform. HLA typing covered class I and class II loci at four-digit resolution. The number of donors typed differed by locus, with about 620-630 for A, B, C, DRB1 and DQB1, around 500 for DQA1, 600 to 610 for DPA1, and over 400 for DPB1. Because of strong linkage in the cohort, roughly five DR-DQ haplotypes were treated as single units for association and clustering. Among roughly 400 genotyped donors of the cohort, an average of approximately 240,000 unique TCR beta nucleotide sequences was sequenced per donor, of which 15% to 20% were non-productive. What the study reported, not specific to this receptor: The study gave a list of about 150 TCR beta chains associated with cytomegalovirus. The classifier was reported to diagnose cytomegalovirus status with high specificity and sensitivity in both the original and validation cohorts. The presence/absence analyses assumed that sequencing depth was roughly uniform across donors, and that assumption may not be true. Correlated functional status among segregating V segments might reflect linkage disequilibrium, but an unknown experimental factor could not be ruled out. Strong co-occurrence of HLA alleles, especially DR and DQ, made assigning TCR associations to individual alleles difficult. According to a later analysis, most CMV-associated TCR beta chains appeared to be HLA-restricted, and the HLA associations seemed to be driven largely by CMV exposure. About 17 rarely observed V segments, including chromosome 9 orphons, were excluded from the earlier analysis of approximately 500 of the donors because counts were too low. Only TCR beta chains were sequenced in this cohort, and the absence of alpha or paired-chain data limited detectable features. According to the authors, the approach could potentially be generalized to other disease states and immunological phenotypes. A cluster of highly shared sequence variants was judged likely to represent a technical artifact of the sequencing pipeline. Most TCR sequences were observed very rarely across donors, whereas some public TCRs were present in many individuals. In a later analysis, the rate of TCR association differed among HLA loci, with DRB1 alleles having the most associated TCRs and HLA-C alleles having the fewest. In a later genetic analysis, fewer N-insertions in productive TCRs were reported among donors in an Asian-associated ancestry cluster than the roughly 700-donor mean. In vitro tests confirmed that a few of the cytomegalovirus-associated TCR beta chains recognize cytomegalovirus antigens. A later analysis associated around 16,000 TCR beta sequences with specific HLA alleles at a false discovery rate of 0.05. Because some donors lacked HLA typing at each locus, the association tests relied only on the typed subset. An association between a missense DCLRE1C variant and V-gene and J-gene trimming of TCR beta chains was found in a later genetic analysis and replicated in an independent cohort. An earlier analysis of roughly 570 of the donors showed that most TCR beta V segments appeared in productive rearrangements either about 90% or about 30% of the time, which broadly matched IMGT annotations. The 87-base-pair reads could not distinguish some IMGT-functional V segments, including TRBV6-2 and TRBV6-3, so those segments were excluded. Immune exposure information for the cohort was limited to CMV serostatus. In a later analysis, several top co-occurrence clusters were reported to appear linked to parvovirus B19, influenza, CMV and Epstein-Barr virus. Compared with equally common non-associated chains, HLA-associated TCR beta chains in a later analysis were more clonally expanded and had lower generation probabilities. A further reported finding was that TCR beta sequences accurately predicted the HLA-A and HLA-B alleles for most subjects in the first cohort.

The cohort consisted of 650 to 850 healthy bone marrow donors. At the time of sampling, every cohort member was nominally healthy, though immune exposures that went unrecorded were likely present. The donor was CMV seropositive and was included in the group of 250 to 350 seropositive cohort members. A peripheral blood sample was collected from each donor, and TCR beta sequencing was performed on peripheral blood mononuclear cells. Genomic DNA was extracted from the blood cell samples with the Qiagen DNeasy Blood Extraction Kit. This clonotype originated in a woman aged 40 to 49 in good health and CMV-seropositive. The chain uses TRBV30 and TRBJ1-2, with a weak D call of TRBD1 (6 bases match). Sample: PBMCs. The CDR3 has the sequence CAWSADRLSLSYTF. The sequenced DNA: TGTGCCTGGAGTGCAGACAGGCTTTCTCTAAGCTACACCTTC.